This TCR beta chain was sequenced in a study of blood T cell repertoires in COVID-19. Study-level background: Acute and convalescent COVID-19 specimens originated in the United States, Italy and Spain. Nucleic acid was either cDNA or gDNA, and it came from T cells, B-cell-depleted T cells, or PBMCs.

The trim removed 3 bases at V and 5 bases at J, leaving 10 bases unmatched. This CDR3 comprises 17 residues. Germline V gene data show CDR1 as MGHDK and CDR2 as SYGVNS. Measured with immunoSEQ multiplex PCR; TCRdb has only the in-frame clones, and not every one. The repertoire includes around 83,000 clones, 70% to 90% of them detected once, and about 14% sits in the top ten. This TCR was recovered from a woman between 70 and 85 years old with acute or convalescent COVID-19. The chain carries TRBV25-1 and TRBJ2-3; 11 nucleotides match TRBD2. The specimen was peripheral blood. CDR3 sequence (DNA): TGTGCCAGCAGTGAGTCACTAGCGGGGGCCCTGGGAGATACGCAGTATTTT. Protein sequence: CASSESLAGALGDTQYF.